The clone carrying this T cell receptor beta chain was seen more than once but under ten times. Trimming took 4 bases from V and 6 from J, leaving 16 bases between them. The CDR3 length is 14 residues. CDR1 and CDR2 (germline): SGHKS, YYEKEE (reference sequence). The sample comes from a study of blood T cell repertoires in COVID-19. Repertoires were generated with immunoSEQ multiplex PCR, while TCRdb's copy carries only in-frame clones and drops some. The sample holds about 70,000 clones, 75% to 90% seen once. This TCR was recovered from a man in his fifties with acute or convalescent COVID-19. Sample: peripheral blood. The gene calls are TRBV5-5 and TRBJ1-2; the D gene is possibly TRBD1 (6 bases). Here the CDR3 DNA reads TGTGCCAGCAGCATCGCAGGGGTTACCCATGGCTACACCTTC. Its translation: CASSIAGVTHGYTF.